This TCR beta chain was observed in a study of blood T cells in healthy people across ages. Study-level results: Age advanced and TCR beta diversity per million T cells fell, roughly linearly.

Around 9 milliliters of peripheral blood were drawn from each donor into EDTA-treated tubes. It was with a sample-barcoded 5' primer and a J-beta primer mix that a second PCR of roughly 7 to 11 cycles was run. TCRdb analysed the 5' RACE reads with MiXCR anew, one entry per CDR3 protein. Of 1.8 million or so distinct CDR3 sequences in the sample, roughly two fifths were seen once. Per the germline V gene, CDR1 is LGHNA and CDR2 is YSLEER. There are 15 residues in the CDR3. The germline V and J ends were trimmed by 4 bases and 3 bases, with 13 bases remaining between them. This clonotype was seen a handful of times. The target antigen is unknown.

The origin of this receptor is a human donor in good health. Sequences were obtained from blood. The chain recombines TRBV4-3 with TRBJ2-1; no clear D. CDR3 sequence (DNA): TGCGCCAGCAGCCTAGGTACGGTGGACTACAATGAGCAGTTCTTC. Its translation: CASSLGTVDYNEQFF.